This is a list of T cell receptor beta chains from one sample in a study of CD8 T cells in Susac syndrome. One entry per CDR3 protein, called by TCRdb with MiXCR from the immunoSEQ multiplex PCR reads. This table holds approximately 120,000 distinct CDR3 sequences, 80% to 95% found once. The source material was CD8+ T cells from PBMCs. These receptors all come from a human donor in good health. The CDR3 runs from the conserved cysteine through the conserved F or W. A D gene is named only where the DNA matches it firmly.

j_gene | v_gene | d_gene | CDR3nt | CDR3aa
TRBJ2-1 | TRBV19 | . | TGTGCCAGTAGTGGGGGGGGCGCGGGAGCGATGGATGAGCAGTTCTTC | CASSGGGAGAMDEQFF
TRBJ2-3 | TRBV3-1 | . | TGTGCCAGCAGCCAAGATGCAGGGCTGCGGACAGATACGCAGTATTTT | CASSQDAGLRTDTQYF
TRBJ1-2 | TRBV2 | . | TGTGCCTCCTCCGGGGCCCAGGGCTCTAACTATGGCTACACCTTC | CASSGAQGSNYGYTF
TRBJ2-7 | TRBV4-1 | . | TGCGCCAGCAGCCCAAGGGTGGGCGGGGACCCTGGCGAGCAGTACTTC | CASSPRVGGDPGEQYF
TRBJ2-7 | TRBV10-3 | . | TGTGCCATCAGCGCCCAGCGGACCTACGAGCAGTACTTC | CAISAQRTYEQYF
TRBJ1-2 | TRBV20-1 | . | TGCAGTGCCCCTAAGGGAGGTCCTGGCTACACCTTC | CSAPKGGPGYTF
TRBJ2-2 | TRBV7-2 | . | TGTGCCAGCACCCCGGGGCTCCGTCCCGGGGAGCTGTTTTTT | CASTPGLRPGELFF
TRBJ1-2 | TRBV7-2 | . | TGTGCCACCTTCGGACGCTATGGCTACACCTTC | CATFGRYGYTF
TRBJ2-4 | TRBV5-1 | . | TGCGCCAGCAGCTTTAATCCTGGGGAAGCCAAAAACATTCAGTACTTC | CASSFNPGEAKNIQYF
TRBJ2-2 | TRBV6-2/TRBV6-3 | . | TGTGCCAGCAGTTACTCGAGCCGGGGAACGAACACCGGGGAGCTGTTTTTT | CASSYSSRGTNTGELFF
TRBJ1-6 | TRBV2 | . | TGTGCCAGCAGTCCGGGAACGGGCTATAATTCACCCCTCCACTTT | CASSPGTGYNSPLHF
TRBJ2-5 | TRBV12-3/TRBV12-4 | . | TGTGCCAGCAGTACAGGGGAGACCCAGTACTTC | CASSTGETQYF
TRBJ2-1 | TRBV5-1 | TRBD2 | TGCGCCAGCAGCTTGGATGGGACTAGCCCCGGGGATGAGCAGTTCTTC | CASSLDGTSPGDEQFF
TRBJ2-7 | TRBV5-1 | TRBD1 | TGCGCCAGCAGCGCCCGGACAGGGACCTTGGAGCAGTACTTC | CASSARTGTLEQYF